This T cell receptor beta chain emerged from a study of beta chain features in type 1 diabetes. Study details: The patients were much like the healthy donors in age, gender and cell yields. Sorted cells, some 110,000,000 in number, were examined across all samples.

cDNA synthesis used the whole RNA isolate, giving expressed TCRB sequences. TCRdb's table, derived via immunoSEQ multiplex PCR, lists solely in-frame clones and lacks some. The profile shows about 240,000 clones, 27% of them singletons. Broader study findings: Among all four CD4+ subsets, Type 1 diabetes patients had TCRB CDR3s that were moderately but significantly shorter. Lower insertion and higher deletion counts appeared at VDJ junctions in type 1 diabetes patients.

At least ten counts were recorded for this clone. Its antigen is not known. The germline gives CDR1 SEHNR, CDR2 FQNEAQ (reference sequence). The CDR3 covers 13 residues. Trimming took 5 bases from V and 4 from J, leaving 9 bases between them. The chain uses TRBV7-9 and TRBJ2-1; D might be TRBD2 (6 bases). The sample consisted of central memory CD4+ T cells from blood. The origin of this receptor is a man younger than 45 in good health. The CDR3 protein is CASSAGSYNEQFF. CDR3 coding DNA: TGTGCCAGCAGCGCCGGGAGTTACAATGAGCAGTTCTTC.